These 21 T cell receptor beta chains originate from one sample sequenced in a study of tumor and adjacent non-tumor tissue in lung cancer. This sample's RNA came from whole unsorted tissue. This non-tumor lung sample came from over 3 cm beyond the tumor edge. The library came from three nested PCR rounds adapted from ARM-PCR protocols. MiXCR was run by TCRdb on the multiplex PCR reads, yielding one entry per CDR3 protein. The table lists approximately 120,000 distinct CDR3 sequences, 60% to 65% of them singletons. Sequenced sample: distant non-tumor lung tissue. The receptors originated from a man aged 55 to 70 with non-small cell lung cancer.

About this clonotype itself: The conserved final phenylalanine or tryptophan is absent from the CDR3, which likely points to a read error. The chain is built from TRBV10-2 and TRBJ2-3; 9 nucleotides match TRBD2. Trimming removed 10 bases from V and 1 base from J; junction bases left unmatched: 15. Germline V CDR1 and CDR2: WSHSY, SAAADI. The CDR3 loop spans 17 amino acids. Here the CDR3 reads CATEGGVSGGRTDTQYL. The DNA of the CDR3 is TGCGCCACCGAAGGAGGAGTTAGCGGGGGCCGCACAGATACGCAGTATCTT.

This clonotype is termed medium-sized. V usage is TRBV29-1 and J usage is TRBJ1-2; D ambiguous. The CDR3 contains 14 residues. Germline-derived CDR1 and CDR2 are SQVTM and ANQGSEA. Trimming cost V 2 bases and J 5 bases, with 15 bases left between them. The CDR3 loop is CSVETEQPRYGYTF. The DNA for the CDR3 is TGCAGCGTTGAAACGGAACAGCCGAGATATGGCTACACCTTC.

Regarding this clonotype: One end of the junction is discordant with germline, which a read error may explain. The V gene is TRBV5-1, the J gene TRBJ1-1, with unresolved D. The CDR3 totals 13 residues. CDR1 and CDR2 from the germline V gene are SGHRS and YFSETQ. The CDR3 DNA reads TGCGCCGGCAGCCTCTATGATCACACTGAAGCTTTCTTT. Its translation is CAGSLYDHTEAFF.

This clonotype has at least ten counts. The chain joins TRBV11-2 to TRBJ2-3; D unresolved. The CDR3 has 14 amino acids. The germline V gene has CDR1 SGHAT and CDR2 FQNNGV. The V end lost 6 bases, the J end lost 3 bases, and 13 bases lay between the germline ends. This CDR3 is CASRGSLGTDTQYF. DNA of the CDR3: TGTGCCAGCAGAGGATCACTCGGGACAGATACGCAGTATTTT.

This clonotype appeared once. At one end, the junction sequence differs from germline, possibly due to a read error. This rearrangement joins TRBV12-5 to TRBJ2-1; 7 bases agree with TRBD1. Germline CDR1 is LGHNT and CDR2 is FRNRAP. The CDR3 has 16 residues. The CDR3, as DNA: TGTGCTAGTGGACTCCGACAGGGATTTTCCTACGATGAGCACTTCTTC. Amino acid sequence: CASGLRQGFSYDEHFF.

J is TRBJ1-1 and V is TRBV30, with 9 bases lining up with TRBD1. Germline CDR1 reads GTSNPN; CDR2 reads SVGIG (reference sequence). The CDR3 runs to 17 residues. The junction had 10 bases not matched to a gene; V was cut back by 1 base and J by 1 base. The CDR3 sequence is CAWSGSKQGAGNTEAFF. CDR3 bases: TGTGCCTGGAGTGGCTCGAAACAGGGGGCAGGGAACACTGAAGCTTTCTTT.

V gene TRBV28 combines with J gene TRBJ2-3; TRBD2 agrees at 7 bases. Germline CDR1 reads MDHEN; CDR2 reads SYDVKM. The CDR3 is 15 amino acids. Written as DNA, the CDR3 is TGTGTCGGCAGTAAGCGGGACTACCTAAGAGATACGCAGTATTTT. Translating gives CVGSKRDYLRDTQYF.

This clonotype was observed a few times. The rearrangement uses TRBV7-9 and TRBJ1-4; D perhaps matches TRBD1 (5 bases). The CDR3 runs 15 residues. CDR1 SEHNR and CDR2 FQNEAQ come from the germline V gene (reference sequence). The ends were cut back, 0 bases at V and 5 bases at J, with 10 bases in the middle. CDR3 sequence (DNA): TGTGCCAGCAGCTTAGCGGGGCCCAGAAATGAAAAACTGTTTTTT. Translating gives CASSLAGPRNEKLFF.

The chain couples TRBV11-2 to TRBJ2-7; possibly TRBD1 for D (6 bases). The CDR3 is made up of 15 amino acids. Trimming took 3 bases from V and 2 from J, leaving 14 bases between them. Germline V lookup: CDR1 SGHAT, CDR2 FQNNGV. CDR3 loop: CASSFKQGLTYEQYF. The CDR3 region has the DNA TGTGCCAGCAGCTTTAAACAGGGATTAACCTACGAGCAGTACTTC. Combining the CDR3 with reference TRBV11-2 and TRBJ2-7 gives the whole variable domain EAGVAQSPRYKIIEKRQSVAFWCNPISGHATLYWYQQILGQGPKLLIQFQNNGVVDDSQLPKDRFSAERLKGVDSTLKIQPAKLEDSAVYLCASSFKQGLTYEQYFGPGTRLTVT.

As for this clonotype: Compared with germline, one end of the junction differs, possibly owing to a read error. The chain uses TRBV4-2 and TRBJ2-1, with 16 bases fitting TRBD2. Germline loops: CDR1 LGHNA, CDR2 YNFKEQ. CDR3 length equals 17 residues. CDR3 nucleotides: TGTGCCAGCAGCGTGTCAGGGACTAGCGGGAGGGGTTCTGAGCAGCTCTTC. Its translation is CASSVSGTSGRGSEQLF.

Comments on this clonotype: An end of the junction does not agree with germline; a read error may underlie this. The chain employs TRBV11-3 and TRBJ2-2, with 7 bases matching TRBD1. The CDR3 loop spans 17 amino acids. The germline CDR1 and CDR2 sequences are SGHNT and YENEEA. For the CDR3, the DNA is TGTACCAGCAATTTCCCCAGGGGGTCCATTACTACCGGGGAGCTGTTTTTT. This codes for CTSNFPRGSITTGELFF.

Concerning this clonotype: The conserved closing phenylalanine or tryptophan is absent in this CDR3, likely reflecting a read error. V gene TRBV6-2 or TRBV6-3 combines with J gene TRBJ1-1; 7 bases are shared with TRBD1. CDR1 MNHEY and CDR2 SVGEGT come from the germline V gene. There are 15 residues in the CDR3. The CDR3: CASSKRQGMNSEAFL. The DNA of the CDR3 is TGTGCCAGCAGTAAACGACAGGGAATGAACAGTGAAGCTTTCCTT.

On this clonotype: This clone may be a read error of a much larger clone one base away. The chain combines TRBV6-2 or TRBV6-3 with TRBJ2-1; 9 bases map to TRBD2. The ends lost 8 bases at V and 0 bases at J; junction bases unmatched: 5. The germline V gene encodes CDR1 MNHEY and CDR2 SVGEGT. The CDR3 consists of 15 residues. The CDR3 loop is CASAISGSSYNEQFF. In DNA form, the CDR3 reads TGTGCCAGCGCTATTAGCGGGAGCTCCTACAATGAGCAGTTCTTC.

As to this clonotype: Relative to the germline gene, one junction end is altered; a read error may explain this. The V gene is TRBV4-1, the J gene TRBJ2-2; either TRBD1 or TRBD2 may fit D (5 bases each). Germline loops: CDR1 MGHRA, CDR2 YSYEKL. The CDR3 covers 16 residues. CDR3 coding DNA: TGCGCAAGCAGCCAAGAATCCGGCAGGGCGGCCGGGGAGCTGTTTTTC. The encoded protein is CASSQESGRAAGELFF.

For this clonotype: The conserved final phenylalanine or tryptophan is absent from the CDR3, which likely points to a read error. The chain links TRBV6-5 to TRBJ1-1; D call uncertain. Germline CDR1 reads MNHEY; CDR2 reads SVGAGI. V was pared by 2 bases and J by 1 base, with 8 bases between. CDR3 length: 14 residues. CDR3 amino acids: CASSYGQQNTEAFL. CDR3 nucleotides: TGTGCCAGCAGTTACGGGCAGCAGAACACTGAAGCTTTCCTT.

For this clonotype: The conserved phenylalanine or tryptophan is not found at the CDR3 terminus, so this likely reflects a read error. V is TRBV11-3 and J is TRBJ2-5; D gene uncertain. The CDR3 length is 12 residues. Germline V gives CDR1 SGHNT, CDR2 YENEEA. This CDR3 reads CASSSFQETQYL. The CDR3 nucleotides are TGTGCTAGCAGCTCGTTCCAAGAGACCCAGTACTTA.

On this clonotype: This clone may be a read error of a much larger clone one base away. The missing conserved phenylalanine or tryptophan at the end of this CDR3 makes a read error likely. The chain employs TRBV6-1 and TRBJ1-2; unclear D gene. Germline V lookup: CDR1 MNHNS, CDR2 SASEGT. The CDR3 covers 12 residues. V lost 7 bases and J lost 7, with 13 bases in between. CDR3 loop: CASISGLGGYTL. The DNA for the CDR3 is TGTGCCAGCATCTCTGGACTGGGTGGCTACACCCTC.

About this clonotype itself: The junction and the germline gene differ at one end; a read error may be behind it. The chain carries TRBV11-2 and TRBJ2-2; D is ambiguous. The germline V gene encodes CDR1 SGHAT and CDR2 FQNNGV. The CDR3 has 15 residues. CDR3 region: CAGSQWRTNTGELFF. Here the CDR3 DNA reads TGTGCTGGCAGCCAATGGCGGACGAATACCGGGGAGCTGTTTTTT.

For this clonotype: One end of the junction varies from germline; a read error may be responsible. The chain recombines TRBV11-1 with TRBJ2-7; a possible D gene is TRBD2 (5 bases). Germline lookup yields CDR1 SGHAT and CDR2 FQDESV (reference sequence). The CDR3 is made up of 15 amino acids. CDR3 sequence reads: CVSSPGIGSSYEQYF. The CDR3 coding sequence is TGTGTCAGCAGCCCCGGGATAGGGAGCTCCTATGAGCAGTACTTC.

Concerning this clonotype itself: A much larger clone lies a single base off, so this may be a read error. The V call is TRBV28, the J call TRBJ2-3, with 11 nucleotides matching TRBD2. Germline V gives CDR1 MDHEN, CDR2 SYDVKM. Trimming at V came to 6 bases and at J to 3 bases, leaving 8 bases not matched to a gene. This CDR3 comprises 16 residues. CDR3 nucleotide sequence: TGTGCCAGCAGCCCCTGGGCTAGCGGGAGGACAGATACGCAGTATTTT. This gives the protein CASSPWASGRTDTQYF.

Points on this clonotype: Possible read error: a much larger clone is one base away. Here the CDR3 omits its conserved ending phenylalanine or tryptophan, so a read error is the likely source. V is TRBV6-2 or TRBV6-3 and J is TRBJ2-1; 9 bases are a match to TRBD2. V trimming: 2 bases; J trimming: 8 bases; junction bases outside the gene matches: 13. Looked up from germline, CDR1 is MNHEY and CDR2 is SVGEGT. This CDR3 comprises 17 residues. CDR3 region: CASSYGGSGSVVYEQFL. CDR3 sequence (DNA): TGTGCCAGCAGTTACGGCGGTAGCGGGAGTGTTGTTTATGAGCAGTTCCTC.